This T cell receptor (beta chain) was observed in a study of shared clonotypes between healthy human individuals. V was cut by 4 bases and J by 0 bases, with 13 bases left in between. The CDR3 has 15 residues. Looked up from germline, CDR1 is ENHRY and CDR2 is SYGVKD. Study results and caveats: Estimated richness was generally greater in naive than memory subsets.

On this clone: Its cognate antigen is unknown.

200 to 250 ng DNA, about 30,000 T cell genomes, went into each sorted-subset replicate PCR. As handled by the study authors: ImmunoSEQ supplied junction-only sequences lacking quality scores, so filtering was different. Here immunoSEQ multiplex PCR was the method, and the copy in TCRdb shows in-frame clones only, minus some. Clone size and V and J calls were adopted from that table, with D and trimming inferred from the DNA. The sample has roughly 2 million clones; almost 96% are singletons. This TCR was recovered from a man aged 18 to 30 in good health. The V call is TRBV10-3, the J call TRBJ2-7; possible D gene TRBD1, 5 bases. Input material: naive CD4+ T cells sorted from blood. Specified subset: CD45RA+ positively selected. CDR3 nucleotide sequence: TGTGCCATCAGTGCGACAGCTTCGAGCTCCTACGAGCAGTACTTC. Translating it yields CAISATASSSYEQYF.